This T cell receptor (beta chain) emerged from a study of cytomegalovirus exposure and HLA in healthy donors. Germline loops: CDR1 MGHRA, CDR2 YSYEKL. Trimming cost V 1 base and J 2 bases; bases outside gene matches: 10. The CDR3 length is 17 residues. Study-wide findings and caveats: There were some public TCRs occurring in many donors, but most TCR sequences were rare. The study listed approximately 160 cytomegalovirus-associated TCR beta chains.

It was with 60 Vbeta and 13 Jbeta primers that the PCR ran. The assay was immunoSEQ multiplex PCR, and TCRdb's table has in-frame clones only and misses some. The table lists roughly 70,000 clones, around three quarters of them singletons. Remarks on this clone: Its cognate antigen is unknown.

The V call is TRBV4-1, the J call TRBJ1-1; 7 nucleotides match TRBD1. Sequenced input: PBMCs. This receptor was obtained from a man in his fifties or sixties in good health and CMV-seronegative. Written as DNA, the CDR3 is TGCGCCAGCAGCCAAGGCCCGGGGACAGCCGAAAACACTGAAGCTTTCTTT. Its protein is CASSQGPGTAENTEAFF.